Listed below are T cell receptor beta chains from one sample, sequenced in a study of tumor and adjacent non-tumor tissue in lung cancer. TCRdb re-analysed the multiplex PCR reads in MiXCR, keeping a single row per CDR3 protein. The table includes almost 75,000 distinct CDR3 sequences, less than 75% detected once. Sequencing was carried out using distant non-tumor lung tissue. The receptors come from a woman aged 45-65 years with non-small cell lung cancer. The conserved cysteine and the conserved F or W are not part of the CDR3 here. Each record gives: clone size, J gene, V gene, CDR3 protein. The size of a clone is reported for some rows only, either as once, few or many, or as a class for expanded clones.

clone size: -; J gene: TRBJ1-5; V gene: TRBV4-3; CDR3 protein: ANSQAYGVNQPQH
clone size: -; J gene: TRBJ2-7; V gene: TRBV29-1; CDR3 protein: SGGTYYEDY
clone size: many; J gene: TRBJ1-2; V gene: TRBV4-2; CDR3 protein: ASNQGGLNYGYT
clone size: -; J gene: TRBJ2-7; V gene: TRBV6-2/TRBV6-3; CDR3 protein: ASRGAGGTYEQY
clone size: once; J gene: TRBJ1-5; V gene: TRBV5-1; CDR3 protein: ASSFGPGNSNEPQH
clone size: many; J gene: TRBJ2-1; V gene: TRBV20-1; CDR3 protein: SARGKGDEQF
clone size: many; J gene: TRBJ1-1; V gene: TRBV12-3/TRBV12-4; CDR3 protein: ASRNLKTGNTEAF
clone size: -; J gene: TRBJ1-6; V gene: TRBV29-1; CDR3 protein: SVEISKNSPLR
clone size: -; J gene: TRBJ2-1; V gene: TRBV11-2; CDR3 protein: ASRLESGAGQF
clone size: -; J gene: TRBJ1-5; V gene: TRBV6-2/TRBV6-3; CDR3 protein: ASSFESVVYVGGPNQPQH
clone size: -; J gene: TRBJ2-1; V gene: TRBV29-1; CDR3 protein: SIAPVRTLSNGQF
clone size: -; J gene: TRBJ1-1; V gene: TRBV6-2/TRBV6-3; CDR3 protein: ANMRNTEAF
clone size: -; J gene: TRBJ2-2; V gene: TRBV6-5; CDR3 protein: ASRSRPGTENIGELY
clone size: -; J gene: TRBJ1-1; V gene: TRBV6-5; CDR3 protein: AYSPRGYTEAF
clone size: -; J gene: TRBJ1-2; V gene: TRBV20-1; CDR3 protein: STRDRGSGCYT
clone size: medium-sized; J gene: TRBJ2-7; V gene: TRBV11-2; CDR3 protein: ASSLTDRGSEQY
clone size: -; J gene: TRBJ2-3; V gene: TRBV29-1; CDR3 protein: SVESGGSGTDTHY
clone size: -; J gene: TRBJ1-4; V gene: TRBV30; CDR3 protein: TWKNGQGFDEKLF
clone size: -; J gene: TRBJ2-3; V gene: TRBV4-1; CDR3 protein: ANSRAGRTDTQY
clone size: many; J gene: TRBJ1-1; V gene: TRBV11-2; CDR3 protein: ASSLELTGTNTEAF
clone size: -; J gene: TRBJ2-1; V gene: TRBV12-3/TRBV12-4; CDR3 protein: ASSLATDDDQF
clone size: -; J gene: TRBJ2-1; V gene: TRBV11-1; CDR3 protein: ASSPLYYNEQF
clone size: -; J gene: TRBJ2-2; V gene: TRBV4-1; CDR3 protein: ASSQVHGHTGELF
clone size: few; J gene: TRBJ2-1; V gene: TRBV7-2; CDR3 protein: ASSPDYNEQF
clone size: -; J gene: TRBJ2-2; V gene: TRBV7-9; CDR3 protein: ASSRGTDPGSCF
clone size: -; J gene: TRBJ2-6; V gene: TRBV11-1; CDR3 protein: ASSGPGGSYSGVNVLT
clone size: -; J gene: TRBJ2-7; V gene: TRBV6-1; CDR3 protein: ASEYPETYEQE
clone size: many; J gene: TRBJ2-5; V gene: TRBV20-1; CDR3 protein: SARGLAYQETQY
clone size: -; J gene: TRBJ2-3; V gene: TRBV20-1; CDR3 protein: SARAGLAGAPAMMKY
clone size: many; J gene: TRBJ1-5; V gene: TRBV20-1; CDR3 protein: SARKTGTFNQPQH
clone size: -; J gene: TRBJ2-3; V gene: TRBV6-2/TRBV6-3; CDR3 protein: ASSYSDGTDTQY
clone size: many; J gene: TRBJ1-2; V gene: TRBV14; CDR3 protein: ASSQVAGTLGGYT
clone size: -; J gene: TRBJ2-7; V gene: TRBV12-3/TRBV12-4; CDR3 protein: VSSMLGSEQY
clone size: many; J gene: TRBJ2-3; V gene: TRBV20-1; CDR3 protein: SAHLSGGTDTQY
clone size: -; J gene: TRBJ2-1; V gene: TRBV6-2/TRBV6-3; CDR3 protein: ASRGPGTIGSDEQF